A single sample is the source of the 30 T cell receptor beta chains below, sequenced in a study of blood T cell repertoires in COVID-19. Sequenced by immunoSEQ multiplex PCR; TCRdb stores in-frame clones only, minus some. The data hold roughly 40,000 clones, with roughly 86% observed a single time. The specimen sequenced was peripheral blood. These receptors came from a man aged 65-85 years with acute or convalescent COVID-19.

The chain carries TRBV7-6 and TRBJ2-1, with D hard to call. The germline V gene encodes CDR1 SGHVS and CDR2 FNYEAQ. This CDR3 region has 16 residues. Trimming cost V 1 base and J 6 bases, with 16 bases left between them. CDR3 region: CASSLVWHSSLNEQFF. CDR3 nucleotide sequence: TGTGCCAGCAGCTTAGTATGGCACAGTTCCCTCAATGAGCAGTTCTTC.

This chain uses TRBV6-2 or TRBV6-3 with TRBJ2-3, with D tentatively TRBD1 (6 bases). Trimming shortened V by 2 bases and J by 6 bases, and 15 bases separated the two germline ends. CDR3 length equals 15 residues. CDR1 is MNHEY and CDR2 is SVGEGT in the germline V gene. The CDR3 sequence: CASSYGRTVKDTQYF. For the CDR3, the DNA is TGTGCCAGCAGTTACGGAAGGACAGTAAAGGATACGCAGTATTTT.

This rearrangement joins TRBV25-1 to TRBJ1-6, with 9 bases lining up with TRBD1. Trimming at V came to 2 bases and at J to 10 bases, leaving 6 bases not matched to a gene. Germline CDR1 is MGHDK and CDR2 is SYGVNS. CDR3 size: 15 residues. The CDR3 DNA reads as TGTGCCAGCAGTGAAAGGGGACAGGGTGGATCACCCCTCCACTTT. Amino acids: CASSERGQGGSPLHF. Full variable domain (rest looked up from reference TRBV25-1 and TRBJ1-6): EADIYQTPRYLVIGTGKKITLECSQTMGHDKMYWYQQDPGMELHLIHYSYGVNSTEKGDLSSESTVSRIRTEHFPLTLESARPSHTSQYLCASSERGQGGSPLHFGNGTRLTVT.

The V gene is TRBV6-5, the J gene TRBJ1-1, with TRBD1 as a possible D gene (5 bases). This CDR3 comprises 10 residues. Trimming shortened V by 6 bases and J by 9 bases, and 8 bases separated the two germline ends. Germline CDR1 reads MNHEY; CDR2 reads SVGAGI. The CDR3 DNA is TGTGCCAGCAGACAGGAGAAAGCTTTCTTT. Translation gives CASRQEKAFF.

The chain is built from TRBV3-1 (or the pseudogene TRBV3-2) and TRBJ1-2; 8 nucleotides line up with TRBD1. Germline V gives CDR1 LGHDT, CDR2 YNNKEL (reference sequence). The length of the CDR3 is 13 residues. Trimming at V came to 6 bases and at J to 6 bases, leaving 6 bases not matched to a gene. CDR3 sequence reads: CASRRTGGDGYTF. DNA for the CDR3: TGTGCCAGCAGGAGAACAGGGGGGGATGGCTACACCTTC.

The V call is TRBV11-3, the J call TRBJ2-3; 9 bases are shared with TRBD2. Per the germline V gene, CDR1 is SGHNT and CDR2 is YENEEA. The CDR3 contains 18 residues. V was clipped by 4 bases and J by 2 bases; unmatched bases: 13. CDR3 DNA: TGTGCCAGCAGCTCCAGAGGGGCGGGAGGGCGCATCACAGATACGCAGTATTTT. This encodes CASSSRGAGGRITDTQYF.

The rearrangement joins TRBV3-1 (or the pseudogene TRBV3-2) to TRBJ1-4; TRBD1 aligns across 7 bases. Germline V gene sequence: CDR1 LGHDT, CDR2 YNNKEL (reference sequence). After removal of 2 bases from V and 7 bases from J, the junction contained 7 bases not matched to a gene. There are 15 residues in the CDR3. The CDR3 DNA follows: TGTGCCAGCAGCCAATTGTCGTCAGGGGGTGAAAAACTGTTTTTT. This encodes CASSQLSSGGEKLFF.

The chain is built from TRBV5-1 and TRBJ2-1; the match to TRBD1 covers 7 bases. From germline, CDR1 is SGHRS and CDR2 YFSETQ. Losses at the gene ends were 3 bases for V and 5 bases for J; bases not matched to a gene: 5. This CDR3 is 14 amino acids long. The CDR3 nucleotides read TGCGCCAGCAGCTGGGCAGGGGGTAACAATGAGCAGTTCTTC. Protein: CASSWAGGNNEQFF.

The chain carries TRBV5-1 and TRBJ1-1; D gene ambiguous. CDR3 length: 13 amino acids. Germline CDR1 and CDR2: SGHRS and YFSETQ. V was clipped by 0 bases and J by 0 bases, with 3 bases between them. The CDR3 DNA reads TGCGCCAGCAGCTTGGCCGTGAACACTGAAGCTTTCTTT. Translating gives CASSLAVNTEAFF.

The V call is TRBV18, the J call TRBJ1-5; a possible D gene is TRBD1 (5 bases). The CDR3 has 15 amino acids. Trimming stripped 6 bases from V and 6 bases from J, with 18 bases between. Germline CDR1 KGHSH, CDR2 LQKENI. As DNA, the CDR3 is TGTGCCAGCTCGCCCTCAGGGAGGGAAGGTCAGCCCCAGCATTTT. It yields the protein CASSPSGREGQPQHF.

This clone was seen once. This chain joins TRBV28 and TRBJ2-1; D unclear. CDR1 MDHEN and CDR2 SYDVKM come from the germline V gene. The germline V and J ends were trimmed by 7 bases and 0 bases, with 13 bases remaining between them. This CDR3 contains 15 residues. In nucleotides, the CDR3 is TGTGCCAGCAACTCTATCAAGTCCTCCTACAATGAGCAGTTCTTC. It translates to CASNSIKSSYNEQFF. Looking up the rest from reference TRBV28 and TRBJ2-1 gives the full variable domain: DVKVTQSSRYLVKRTGEKVFLECVQDMDHENMFWYRQDPGLGLRLIYFSYDVKMKEKGDIPEGYSVSREKKERFSLILESASTNQTSMYLCASNSIKSSYNEQFFGPGTRLTVL.

The chain links TRBV29-1 to TRBJ1-4; D gene uncertain. CDR1 is SQVTM, CDR2 ANQGSEA, per germline. Trimming took 3 bases from V and 4 from J, leaving 6 bases between them. The CDR3 consists of 12 residues. CDR3 residues: CSVDPGNEKLFF. CDR3 nucleotide sequence: TGCAGCGTTGACCCCGGTAATGAAAAACTGTTTTTT.

This clone was recorded once. This chain uses TRBV6-5 with TRBJ2-2; D gene uncertain. Trimming removed 4 bases from V and 8 bases from J, with 14 bases in between. The CDR3 runs 14 residues. The germline gives CDR1 MNHEY, CDR2 SVGAGI. Here the CDR3 reads CASSSTQLLGELFF. The CDR3 region has the DNA TGTGCCAGCAGTTCAACACAGCTGCTTGGGGAGCTGTTTTTT.

This clone showed up just once. The V gene is TRBV11-3, the J gene TRBJ2-5; D gene unclear. Trimming stripped 5 bases from V and 1 base from J, with 5 bases between. The V gene's germline CDR1 is SGHNT and CDR2 YENEEA. The CDR3 has 12 amino acids. CDR3 residues: CASSPGQETQYF. The DNA of the CDR3 is TGTGCCAGCAGCCCCGGCCAAGAGACCCAGTACTTC.

The chain links TRBV28 to TRBJ2-7; 9 bases match TRBD1. V was clipped by 3 bases and J by 6 bases; unmatched bases: 9. This CDR3 has 15 residues. Germline CDR1 MDHEN, CDR2 SYDVKM. The DNA of the CDR3 is TGTGCCAGCAGTTTCCCCGGAACAGGGGGCTCCGAGCAGTACTTC. Protein sequence: CASSFPGTGGSEQYF.

This chain links TRBV4-2 with TRBJ2-2, with 10 bases fitting TRBD1. The CDR3 loop spans 16 amino acids. The J segment lost 6 bases and the V segment lost 1 base, leaving 5 bases of the junction unmatched. CDR1 is LGHNA, CDR2 YNFKEQ, per germline. CDR3 bases: TGTGCCAGCAGCCAAGCTTACGGACAGGGGGCCGGGGAGCTGTTTTTT. Protein sequence: CASSQAYGQGAGELFF.

V usage is TRBV5-1 and J usage is TRBJ2-2; D remains ambiguous. V dropped 4 bases and J dropped 2 bases, with 12 bases sitting between them. CDR3 length: 15 residues. Germline V CDR1 and CDR2: SGHRS, YFSETQ. The CDR3 nucleotides read TGCGCCAGCAGCATACGAAGCGCCAACACCGGGGAGCTGTTTTTT. Amino acids: CASSIRSANTGELFF. The full variable domain, in which reference TRBV5-1 and TRBJ2-2 provide the parts outside the CDR3, is KAGVTQTPRYLIKTRGQQVTLSCSPISGHRSVSWYQQTPGQGLQFLFEYFSETQRNKGNFPGRFSGRQFSNSRSEMNVSTLELGDSALYLCASSIRSANTGELFFGEGSRLTVL.

The rearrangement joins TRBV10-1 to TRBJ2-3; D is ambiguous. With 2 bases removed from V and 0 bases from J, the gap between germline ends came to 6 bases. The CDR3 is 14 residues long. Germline-derived CDR1 and CDR2 are WNHNN and SYGVQD (reference sequence). The CDR3, as DNA: TGCGCCAGCAGTGAGCTATTAAGCACAGATACGCAGTATTTT. Residues: CASSELLSTDTQYF.

The V and J genes are TRBV12-3 or TRBV12-4 and TRBJ1-4; D may be TRBD1 (5 bases). V lost 8 bases and J lost 8, with 15 bases in between. This CDR3 is 13 amino acids long. The CDR3 reads CASRAQGGEKLFF. CDR3 sequence (DNA): TGTGCCAGCCGGGCCCAGGGAGGAGAAAAACTGTTTTTT.

The rearrangement uses TRBV11-2 and TRBJ2-3, with TRBD2 identical over 8 bases. The CDR3 has 15 residues. The V gene's germline CDR1 is SGHAT and CDR2 FQNNGV. V lost 3 bases, J lost 0 bases, and 2 bases stayed unmatched. CDR3 sequence: CASSLSGGSTDTQYF. The CDR3 nucleotides are TGTGCCAGCAGCTTGAGCGGGGGAAGCACAGATACGCAGTATTTT.

CDR3 in amino acids: CSARPPGDEQFF. Here the CDR3 DNA reads TGCAGCGCCCGCCCCCCCGGGGATGAGCAGTTCTTC. The chain employs TRBV29-1 and TRBJ2-1, with a weak D call TRBD2 (5 bases). Trimming left V 7 bases short and J 8 bases short, with 15 bases between. The CDR3 sequence is 12 residues long. Germline-derived CDR1 and CDR2 are SQVTM and ANQGSEA.

V and J are TRBV15 and TRBJ1-4, with D possibly being TRBD1 (6 bases). The CDR3 consists of 16 residues. V gave up 4 bases and J gave up 8 bases, with 20 bases separating them. CDR1 and CDR2 (germline): LNHNV, YYDKDF (reference sequence). CDR3 region: CATSTGGGGEGEKLFF. As DNA, the CDR3 is TGTGCCACCAGCACGGGGGGTGGGGGCGAAGGGGAAAAACTGTTTTTT. The variable domain in full, completed from reference TRBV15 and TRBJ1-4, reads DAMVIQNPRYQVTQFGKPVTLSCSQTLNHNVMYWYQQKSSQAPKLLFHYYDKDFNNEADTPDNFQSRRPNTSFCFLDIRSPGLGDTAMYLCATSTGGGGEGEKLFFGSGTQLSVL.

The CDR3 DNA sequence: TGTGCCAGCAGTGAAGGCAGGGGGGAGACCCAGTACTTC. Encoded protein: CASSEGRGETQYF. The rearrangement uses TRBV6-1 and TRBJ2-5, with TRBD1 matching over 7 bases. J was trimmed by 5 bases and V by 1 base; bases with no gene match: 1. Germline CDR1 and CDR2: MNHNS and SASEGT. This CDR3 spans 13 amino acids.

The CDR3 DNA sequence: TGTGTTACGGACAGGGGGGTCTATGGCTACACCTTC. Translating gives CVTDRGVYGYTF. This chain uses TRBV7-9 with TRBJ1-2, with 10 bases matching TRBD1. The CDR3 has 12 residues. The germline gives CDR1 SEHNR, CDR2 FQNEAQ (reference sequence).

In this sample, this clone turned up once. The chain couples TRBV5-1 to TRBJ1-4; unclear D gene. Germline V lookup: CDR1 SGHRS, CDR2 YFSETQ. Trimming stripped 3 bases from V and 4 bases from J, with 10 bases between. This CDR3 region has 14 residues. The CDR3 coding sequence is TGCGCCAGCAGCTGGAGGAGTGATAATGAAAAACTGTTTTTT. Translation: CASSWRSDNEKLFF.

The rearrangement uses TRBV7-9 and TRBJ1-5; TRBD1 matches 10 bases. CDR3 size: 14 residues. The V and J ends lost 5 bases and 4 bases, in that order; junction bases with no gene match: 2. From germline, CDR1 is SEHNR and CDR2 FQNEAQ (reference sequence). The CDR3 is CASSGTGVNQPQHF. The CDR3 coding sequence is TGTGCCAGCAGCGGGACAGGGGTAAATCAGCCCCAGCATTTT.

The chain carries TRBV7-2 and TRBJ2-1; 8 bases line up with TRBD1. Germline V gene sequence: CDR1 SGHTA, CDR2 FQGNSA. CDR3 size: 15 residues. V dropped 4 bases and J dropped 1; count of bases not matched to a gene: 3. The CDR3 DNA is TGTGCCAGCAGCTCGACAGGGGTTTCCTACAATGAGCAGTTCTTC. It codes for CASSSTGVSYNEQFF.

This chain links TRBV3-1 (or the pseudogene TRBV3-2) with TRBJ1-5, with a weak D call TRBD1 (6 bases). With 4 bases removed from V and 9 bases from J, the gap between germline ends came to 13 bases. Germline V gene data show CDR1 as LGHDT and CDR2 as YNNKEL (reference sequence). CDR3 length equals 13 residues. The CDR3 protein is CASSLGGAGPQHF. DNA for the CDR3: TGTGCCAGCAGCCTCGGGGGGGCAGGGCCCCAGCATTTT.

Turning to this clone: Other nucleotide sequences from this sample produce the same CDR3. The chain uses TRBV19 and TRBJ1-1; weak D call: TRBD1 (6 bases). From germline, CDR1 is LNHDA and CDR2 SQIVND (reference sequence). This CDR3 comprises 14 residues. Between the trimmed V and J ends, which lost 4 bases and 2 bases, there was a span of 11 bases. The DNA of the CDR3 is TGTGCCAGTAGTACAGGACAGACAAACACTGAAGCTTTCTTT. This encodes CASSTGQTNTEAFF.

The chain combines TRBV12-3 or TRBV12-4 with TRBJ1-5, with no clear D. CDR3 length: 13 amino acids. With 5 bases removed from V and 4 bases from J, the gap between germline ends came to 9 bases. CDR3 sequence (DNA): TGTGCCAGCAGTGCGACTGTGAATCAGCCCCAGCATTTT. Residues: CASSATVNQPQHF.